This is a list of T cell receptor beta chains from one sample in a study of blood T cell repertoires in COVID-19. Sequencing was performed with immunoSEQ multiplex PCR; in TCRdb, only in-frame clones are kept and a portion is missing. This sample yields 100,000 to 140,000 clones, of which around nine tenths are seen a single time; over 1% belongs to the top ten. The material sequenced was peripheral blood. All receptors derive from a woman aged 30 to 39 with acute or convalescent COVID-19. CDR3s include the opening cysteine and the closing phenylalanine or tryptophan. A D gene is named only where the DNA matches it firmly. A clone size is listed for some rows: how often the clone was seen (once, few, many), or a class if it is expanded.

CDR3 length,V gene,D gene,J gene,clone size,CDR3 DNA,CDR3 protein
11,TRBV30,NA,TRBJ2-5,NA,TGTGCCTGGAGTGCCGGAGAGACCCAGTACTTC,CAWSAGETQYF
12,TRBV27,TRBD1,TRBJ2-1,NA,TGTGCCACCGAAAGCGACAGGGATGAGCAGTTCTTC,CATESDRDEQFF
16,TRBV4-2,TRBD1,TRBJ1-2,NA,TGTGCCAGCAGCCAAGAATGGGGACAGGAGAACTATGGCTACACCTTC,CASSQEWGQENYGYTF
13,TRBV28,TRBD1,TRBJ1-2,NA,TGTGCTAGCAGGGGGAACAGGGGGCCGGGGTCCACCTTC,CASRGNRGPGSTF
14,TRBV25-1,TRBD1,TRBJ1-2,NA,TGTGCCAGCAACCCGACAGGGACTAACTATGGCTACACCTTC,CASNPTGTNYGYTF
13,TRBV2,NA,TRBJ1-3,NA,TGTGCCAGCAGTGTAAAGGGGGGAAACACCATATATTTT,CASSVKGGNTIYF
17,TRBV7-3,NA,TRBJ1-6,NA,TGTGCCAGCAGCTTAATGGGAGTGGGCACCTATAATTCACCCCTCCACTTT,CASSLMGVGTYNSPLHF
13,TRBV30,NA,TRBJ2-2,NA,TGTGCCTGGAGTCAGGGTATTACCGGGGAGCTGTTTTTT,CAWSQGITGELFF
15,TRBV30,NA,TRBJ2-1,NA,TGTGCCTGGACAAGACTAGTCAGCTCCTACAATGAGCAGTTCTTC,CAWTRLVSSYNEQFF
15,TRBV7-2,NA,TRBJ2-2,NA,TGTGCCAGCAGCCTTAGCAGGGTGAACACCGGGGAGCTGTTTTTT,CASSLSRVNTGELFF
11,TRBV7-9,NA,TRBJ1-1,NA,TGTGCCAGCAGCTCTGACACTGAAGCTTTCTTT,CASSSDTEAFF
14,TRBV6-2/TRBV6-3,NA,TRBJ2-7,NA,TGTGCCAGCAGTCGCGGGACTCATTCATCGGGGCAGTACTTC,CASSRGTHSSGQYF
17,TRBV2,NA,TRBJ1-4,NA,TGTGCCAGCAGTGAGTACCGGGAGCTTGCAACTAATGAAAAACTGTTTTTT,CASSEYRELATNEKLFF
14,TRBV7-3,TRBD2,TRBJ2-7,few,TGTGCCAGCAGCCAGACTAGCGGCTCCTACGAGCAGTACTTC,CASSQTSGSYEQYF
12,TRBV30,NA,TRBJ1-2,NA,TGTGCCTGGAGTAAAGGAGTCTGGGGCTACACCTTC,CAWSKGVWGYTF
12,TRBV30,NA,TRBJ1-4,NA,TGTGCCTGGAGTGTAGCCGGTGAAAAACTGTTTTTT,CAWSVAGEKLFF
16,TRBV19,NA,TRBJ1-5,NA,TGTGCCAGTAGTATATTGGAGGGCTTCGGCAATCAGCCCCAGCATTTT,CASSILEGFGNQPQHF
12,TRBV5-6,NA,TRBJ2-7,NA,TGTGCCAGCAGTCAAGACAGTTACGAGCAGTACTTC,CASSQDSYEQYF
18,TRBV7-2,TRBD2,TRBJ2-7,NA,TGTGCCAGCAGCTTAGCGCCCCGTCCGGGGGGGCCCTCCTACGAGCAGTACTTC,CASSLAPRPGGPSYEQYF
15,TRBV29-1,TRBD2,TRBJ2-7,NA,TGCAGCGTGGTATGGACTAGCGGATACTCCTACGAGCAGTACTTC,CSVVWTSGYSYEQYF
16,TRBV18,NA,TRBJ1-2,NA,TGTGCCAGCTCCGTATCAGGTACCGAGGACTTCTATGGCTACACCTTC,CASSVSGTEDFYGYTF
15,TRBV5-4,TRBD1,TRBJ1-1,NA,TGTGCCAGCAGCTCCCCGGGACCAGGGGGAACTGAAGCTTTCTTT,CASSSPGPGGTEAFF
14,TRBV6-6,NA,TRBJ2-7,NA,TGTGCCAGCAGTTACGCGGACAGTACCTACGAGCAGTACTTC,CASSYADSTYEQYF
14,TRBV15,NA,TRBJ2-3,NA,TGTGCCACCAGCCGTAGACAGGTGACGTCTACGCAGTATTTT,CATSRRQVTSTQYF
14,TRBV7-2,NA,TRBJ2-1,NA,TGTGCCAGCAGCTTAGGCCAGTCCTACAATGAGCAGTTCTTC,CASSLGQSYNEQFF
16,TRBV5-5,TRBD1,TRBJ2-1,NA,TGTGCCAGCAGCCCCGGGACAGGGGGATCCTACAATGAGCAGTTCTTC,CASSPGTGGSYNEQFF
14,TRBV27,TRBD1,TRBJ1-3,NA,TGTGCCAGCATGGACAGGGCTAGTGGAAACACCATATATTTT,CASMDRASGNTIYF
14,TRBV30,NA,TRBJ1-1,NA,TGTGCCTGGAGTATCCGGGGGATGAACACTGAAGCTTTCTTT,CAWSIRGMNTEAFF
15,TRBV30,NA,TRBJ1-6,once,TGTGCCTGGAGTGTAAGTGGGACTGGCTCTTCACCCCTCCACTTT,CAWSVSGTGSSPLHF
12,TRBV19,NA,TRBJ1-5,NA,TGTGCCAGTAGTACCGGACAGCCGCCCCAGCATTTT,CASSTGQPPQHF
13,TRBV5-1,TRBD2,TRBJ2-5,NA,TGCGCCAGCAGCGGAGCGGGGCAAGAGACCCAGTACTTC,CASSGAGQETQYF
16,TRBV4-3,TRBD2,TRBJ2-1,NA,TGCGCCAGCAGCCAGACGATAGCGGGGTTCGACAATGAGCAGTTCTTC,CASSQTIAGFDNEQFF
12,TRBV12-3/TRBV12-4,NA,TRBJ1-1,NA,TGTGCCAGCAGTTATGTTCGGACTGAAGCTTTCTTT,CASSYVRTEAFF
15,TRBV6-5,NA,TRBJ1-3,few,TGTGCCAGCAGCACTGACAGCGCCTCTGGAAACACCATATATTTT,CASSTDSASGNTIYF
16,TRBV19,NA,TRBJ1-1,NA,TGTGCCAGTAGTGCGGTAGACAGGAACATGAACACTGAAGCTTTCTTT,CASSAVDRNMNTEAFF
18,TRBV4-3,NA,TRBJ2-2,NA,TGCGCCAGCAGCCAAGGGACTGGCGTGTCAACGAACACCGGGGAGCTGTTTTTT,CASSQGTGVSTNTGELFF
18,TRBV19,TRBD1,TRBJ1-4,NA,TGTGCCAGTAGTATAGGGGACAGTACGGAGTCAACTAATGAAAAACTGTTTTTT,CASSIGDSTESTNEKLFF
15,TRBV7-6,TRBD2,TRBJ2-1,NA,TGTGCCAGCAGCCTCGTGGGGGGGTCCTACAATGAGCAGTTCTTC,CASSLVGGSYNEQFF
17,TRBV18,TRBD2,TRBJ2-1,NA,TGTGCCACCTCGGGTAGCGGGAGGGCCAACCCTGGCACTGAGCAGTTCTTC,CATSGSGRANPGTEQFF
15,TRBV7-2,TRBD1,TRBJ2-7,NA,TGTGCCAGCAGCTTGAGACAGGGACCATCCTACGAGCAGTACTTC,CASSLRQGPSYEQYF
17,TRBV11-2,NA,TRBJ1-3,NA,TGTGCCAGCAGCTTACCAGTATACAGGGCATCTGGAAACACCATATATTTT,CASSLPVYRASGNTIYF